This TCR beta chain stems from a study of early T cells in non-severe SARS-CoV-2 infection. Study as a whole: Chains were not paired, and sequencing was done on bulk RNA from unsorted whole blood.

V trimming: 3 bases; J trimming: 3 bases; junction bases outside the gene matches: 8. Germline CDR1 SGHDT, CDR2 YYEEEE. The CDR3 spans 17 residues. This clonotype came up many times. TCRdb used MiXCR to reprocess the 5' RACE reads, holding one entry per CDR3 protein. The sample carries around 33,000 distinct CDR3 sequences, 5.8% recorded once. This receptor was identified in an adult who was a healthcare worker with PCR-confirmed SARS-CoV-2 infection or an uninfected control (not recorded which). The material sequenced was whole blood. The chain joins TRBV5-6 to TRBJ2-1; TRBD2 matches 11 bases. The CDR3 bases are TGTGCCAGCAGCTCCGGGGGCACTAGCGGGAGCTACAATGAGCAGTTCTTC. Translating gives CASSSGGTSGSYNEQFF.